The source of this T cell receptor (beta chain) is a study of blood T cell repertoires in COVID-19. The wider study: In each case, the material was cDNA or gDNA derived from T cells, B-cell-depleted T cells, or PBMCs.

The V and J ends lost 3 bases and 0 bases respectively, with 9 bases between them. Germline V gene sequence: CDR1 SGHTA, CDR2 FQGNSA. The CDR3 contains 15 residues. The method was immunoSEQ multiplex PCR; TCRdb's version includes in-frame clones alone and lacks a portion of them. The sample lists about 300,000 clones, over 75% occurring once. The chain recombines TRBV7-2 with TRBJ1-5; D remains unclear. The receptor's source is a human donor in a cohort sampled during active COVID-19. The specimen sequenced was peripheral blood. The CDR3 here is CASSFVADSNQPQHF. Written as DNA, the CDR3 is TGTGCCAGCAGCTTTGTAGCTGATAGCAATCAGCCCCAGCATTTT.